The clone carrying this TCR beta chain turned up a few times. What it binds is not known. TCRdb fed the PCR reads into MiXCR, producing one record per CDR3 protein. The data show nearly 8,500 distinct CDR3 sequences, approximately 31% seen once. V lost 7 bases to trimming and J lost 7 bases, with 13 bases between them. CDR3 length equals 12 residues. This entry belongs to a study of molecular identifiers for immune sequencing clone quantification. Study-wide results and caveats: Detecting spiked Jurkat TCR RNA from one cell among about a million naive cells was reportedly possible. Clones carrying above 20 RNA copies accounted for over 99% of effector molecules, under 1% in naive cells.

Libraries for naive CD8 T cells, which were made from approximately 20,000 to 980,000 sorted cells, drew on 10%, 30% or 50% of the RNA. Sequencing was carried out using naive CD8+ T cells from blood, with Jurkat cell RNA spiked in. The sample's subset: FACS-sorted CD8+CD4-CCR7+CD45RA+ naive T cells. The chain recombines TRBV12-3 or TRBV12-4 with TRBJ2-5; D not resolved. The TCR was taken from a human donor in good health. Some libraries in this study had Jurkat cell RNA spiked in. The CDR3 protein is CASKRPESTQYF. The CDR3, as DNA: TGTGCCAGCAAACGGCCGGAGTCGACCCAGTACTTC.